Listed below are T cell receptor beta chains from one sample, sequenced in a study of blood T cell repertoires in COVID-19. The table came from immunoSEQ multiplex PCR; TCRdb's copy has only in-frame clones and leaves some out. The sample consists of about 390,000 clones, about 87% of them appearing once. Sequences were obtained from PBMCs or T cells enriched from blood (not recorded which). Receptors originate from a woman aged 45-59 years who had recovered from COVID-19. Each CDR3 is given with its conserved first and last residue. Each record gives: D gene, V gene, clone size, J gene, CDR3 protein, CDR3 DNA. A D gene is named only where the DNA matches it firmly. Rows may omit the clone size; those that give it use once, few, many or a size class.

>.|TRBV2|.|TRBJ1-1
CASSGGITPSIRLPMNTEAFF
TGTGCCAGCAGTGGAGGGATAACCCCCTCGATTAGACTTCCGATGAACACTGAAGCTTTCTTT
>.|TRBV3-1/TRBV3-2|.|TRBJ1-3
CASSQEPPTRTIYF
TGTGCCAGCAGCCAAGAGCCCCCCACTCGAACCATATATTTT
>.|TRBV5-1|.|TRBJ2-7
CASSLLTGSYEQYF
TGCGCCAGCAGCTTGCTTACAGGATCCTACGAGCAGTACTTC
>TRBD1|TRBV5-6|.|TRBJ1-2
CASSLVAGTDGYTF
TGTGCCAGCAGCTTGGTGGCCGGGACAGATGGCTACACCTTC
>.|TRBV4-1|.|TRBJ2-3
CASSQDAQGTDTQYF
TGCGCCAGCAGCCAAGACGCTCAGGGCACAGATACGCAGTATTTT
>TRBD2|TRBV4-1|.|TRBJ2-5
CASSQELGGGKETQYF
TGCGCCAGCAGCCAAGAACTTGGCGGGGGGAAAGAGACCCAGTACTTC
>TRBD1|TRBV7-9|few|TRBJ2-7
CASSPRGQGSYEQYF
TGTGCCAGCAGCCCGAGGGGACAGGGTTCCTACGAGCAGTACTTC
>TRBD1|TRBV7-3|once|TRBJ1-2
CASRPTGTGVDGYTF
TGTGCCAGCAGACCCACCGGGACAGGAGTGGATGGCTACACCTTC
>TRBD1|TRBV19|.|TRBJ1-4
CASSLQGGGNEKLFF
TGTGCCAGTAGTCTGCAGGGGGGCGGTAATGAAAAACTGTTTTTT
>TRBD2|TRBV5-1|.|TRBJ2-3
CASSLEGLAGGSTDTQYF
TGCGCCAGCAGCTTGGAGGGACTAGCGGGGGGGTCAACAGATACGCAGTATTTT
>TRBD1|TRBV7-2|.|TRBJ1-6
CASSLERSGQGLYNSPLHF
TGTGCCAGCAGCTTAGAGAGGAGTGGACAGGGACTCTATAATTCACCCCTCCACTTT
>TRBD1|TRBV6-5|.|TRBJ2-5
CASGRQGPQETQYF
TGTGCCAGCGGTAGACAGGGCCCCCAAGAGACCCAGTACTTC
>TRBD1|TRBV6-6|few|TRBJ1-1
CASRQGTEAFF
TGTGCCAGTCGACAGGGGACTGAAGCTTTCTTT
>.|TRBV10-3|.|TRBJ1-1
CAMTGGPYTEAFF
TGTGCCATGACAGGAGGCCCCTACACTGAAGCTTTCTTT
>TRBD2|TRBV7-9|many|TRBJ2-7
CASSPWGGTSGGPFNEQYF
TGTGCCAGCAGCCCCTGGGGGGGGACTAGCGGGGGCCCCTTCAACGAGCAGTACTTC
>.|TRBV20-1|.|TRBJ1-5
CSASSVRGENQPQHF
.
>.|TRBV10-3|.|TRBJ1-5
CAISESYSGTNNQPQHF
TGTGCCATCAGTGAGTCGTACAGTGGCACAAATAATCAGCCCCAGCATTTT
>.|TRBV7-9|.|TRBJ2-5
CASSSPGETQYF
TGTGCCAGCAGCTCTCCCGGAGAGACCCAGTACTTC
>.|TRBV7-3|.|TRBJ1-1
CASSLTPGNTEAFF
TGTGCCAGCAGCTTAACACCCGGGAACACTGAAGCTTTCTTT
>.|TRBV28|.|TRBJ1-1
CASSRGPMNTEAFF
TGTGCCAGCAGTCGCGGTCCCATGAACACTGAAGCTTTCTTT
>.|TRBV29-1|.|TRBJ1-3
CSVETGEGSTIYF
TGCAGCGTTGAGACAGGAGAGGGATCCACCATATATTTT
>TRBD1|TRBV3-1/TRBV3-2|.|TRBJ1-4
CASSLRQGRGEKLFF
TGTGCCAGCAGCCTCCGACAGGGAAGGGGAGAAAAACTGTTTTTT
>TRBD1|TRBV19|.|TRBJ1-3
CASSTTGRSPSGNTIYF
TGTGCCAGTAGTACGACAGGGCGTTCCCCCTCCGGAAACACCATATATTTT
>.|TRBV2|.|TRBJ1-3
CASSSTGASSGNTIYF
TGTGCCAGCAGTTCGACAGGAGCCTCCTCTGGAAACACCATATATTTT
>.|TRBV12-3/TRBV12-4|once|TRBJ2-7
CASSPKYEQYF
TGTGCCAGCAGTCCTAAATACGAGCAGTACTTC
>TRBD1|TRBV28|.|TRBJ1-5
CASSPGPKGARQPQHF
TGTGCCAGCAGTCCCGGACCCAAGGGGGCCAGGCAGCCCCAGCATTTT
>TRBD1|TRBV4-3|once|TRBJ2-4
CASSQDLWGRDSSRNIQYF
TGCGCCAGCAGCCAAGACCTATGGGGACGGGACAGCAGTCGGAACATTCAGTACTTC
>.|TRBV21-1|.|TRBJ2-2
CASSPRWVPGQGLFTGELFF
TGTGCCAGCAGCCCTCGTTGGGTACCGGGACAGGGGTTATTTACCGGGGAGCTGTTTTTT
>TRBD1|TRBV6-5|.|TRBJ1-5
CASSSGQASNQPQHF
TGTGCCAGCAGTTCAGGACAGGCAAGTAATCAGCCCCAGCATTTT
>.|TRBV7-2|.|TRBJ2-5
CASSSPISWYQETQYF
TGTGCCAGCAGCTCACCCATTAGCTGGTACCAAGAGACCCAGTACTTC
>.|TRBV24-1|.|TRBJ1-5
CATSARGAGNQPQHF
TGTGCCACCAGCGCCCGGGGGGCAGGCAATCAGCCCCAGCATTTT
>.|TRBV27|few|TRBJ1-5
CASSDDSRNQPQHF
TGTGCCAGCAGTGATGACAGCCGCAATCAGCCCCAGCATTTT
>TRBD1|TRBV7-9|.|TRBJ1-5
CASSLATGAGQPQHF
TGTGCCAGCAGCTTAGCGACAGGGGCTGGTCAGCCCCAGCATTTT
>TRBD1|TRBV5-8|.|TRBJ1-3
CASSPRTGPGNTIYF
TGTGCCAGCAGCCCAAGGACAGGGCCGGGAAACACCATATATTTT
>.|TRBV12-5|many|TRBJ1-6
CASGPRAGDNSPLHF
TGTGCTAGTGGTCCCCGGGCAGGGGACAATTCACCCCTCCACTTT
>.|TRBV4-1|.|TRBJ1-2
CASSQVVSAGGYTF
TGCGCCAGCAGCCAAGTCGTGTCGGCGGGGGGCTACACCTTC
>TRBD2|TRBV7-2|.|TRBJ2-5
CASSPPAGRWETQYF
TGTGCCAGCAGCCCACCAGCGGGGCGATGGGAGACCCAGTACTTC
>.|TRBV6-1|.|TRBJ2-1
CASSDWLGGQISNEQFF
TGTGCCAGCAGTGACTGGCTCGGGGGACAGATCAGCAATGAGCAGTTCTTC
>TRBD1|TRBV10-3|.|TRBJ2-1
CAISSGTGGSNEQFF
TGTGCCATCAGCTCCGGGACAGGGGGTTCGAATGAGCAGTTCTTC
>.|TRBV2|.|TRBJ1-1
CASSVRPWDKNTEAFF
TGTGCCAGCAGTGTACGACCCTGGGACAAGAACACTGAAGCTTTCTTT
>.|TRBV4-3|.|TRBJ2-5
CASSQERAQGRETQYF
TGCGCCAGCAGCCAAGAGCGTGCTCAGGGCAGGGAGACCCAGTACTTC
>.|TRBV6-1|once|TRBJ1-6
CASSEQGNSPLHF
TGTGCCAGCAGTGAACAGGGGAATTCACCCCTCCACTTT
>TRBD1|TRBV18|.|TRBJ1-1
CASSNGQGYTEAFF
TGTGCCAGCTCAAACGGACAGGGGTACACTGAAGCTTTCTTT
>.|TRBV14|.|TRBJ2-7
CASSQEPAAGIRYEQYF
TGTGCCAGCAGCCAAGAGCCGGCGGCAGGGATAAGGTACGAGCAGTACTTC
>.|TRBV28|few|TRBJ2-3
CASQDWVADTQYF
TGTGCCAGCCAGGATTGGGTAGCAGATACGCAGTATTTT
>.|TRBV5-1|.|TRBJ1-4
CASSLEQGSEKLFF
TGCGCCAGCAGCTTGGAACAGGGAAGTGAAAAACTGTTTTTT
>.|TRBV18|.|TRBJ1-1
CASSPDNSGTEAFF
TGTGCCAGCTCCCCGGATAACTCGGGCACTGAAGCTTTCTTT